A single sample gave rise to the 9 T cell receptor beta chains below, sequenced in a study of blood T cell repertoires in COVID-19 (dated by TCRdb to 2020 to 2022). The library was obtained by the immunoSEQ multiplex PCR assay. As stored in TCRdb, this immuneACCESS dataset retains in-frame rearrangements with V and J assigned. A fraction of the clones does not appear; measured against another copy, unresolved V genes explain less than half of the discrepancy, and the remainder lacks a known reason. This sample comprises some 220,000 clones, under 85% of them detected only once. Less than 6.5% of the sample goes to the ten largest clones. The material sequenced was peripheral blood. Receptors were obtained from a human donor in a cohort sampled during active COVID-19.

This clone has only a few counts. V gene TRBV6-4 combines with J gene TRBJ1-5, with a possible D match to TRBD1 (5 bases). Trimming removed 10 bases from V and 3 bases from J, with 13 bases in between. This CDR3 spans 13 amino acids. Germline V lookup: CDR1 MRHNA, CDR2 SNTAGT. CDR3 in DNA: TGTGCCACTTTAGACAGATTCAATCAGCCCCAGCATTTT. This gives the protein CATLDRFNQPQHF.

The genes are TRBV28 and TRBJ2-7, with 14 bases aligning to TRBD2. Unmatched junction bases numbered 15, after V lost 7 bases and J lost 4 bases. The V gene's germline CDR1 is MDHEN and CDR2 SYDVKM. This CDR3 contains 18 residues. CDR3 nucleotides: TGTGCCAGCAACCCAGGGCGGACTAGCGGGAGGAATTTGTACGAGCAGTACTTC. Its translation: CASNPGRTSGRNLYEQYF.

V and J are TRBV11-2 and TRBJ1-3; perhaps TRBD1 as D (5 bases). This CDR3 has 18 amino acids. V lost 2 bases to trimming and J lost 0 bases, with 17 bases between them. CDR1 is SGHAT and CDR2 is FQNNGV in the germline V gene. The CDR3 DNA sequence: TGTGCCAGCAGCTTACTTGGCGGAGGGGTCCTCTCTGGAAACACCATATATTTT. Translated: CASSLLGGGVLSGNTIYF.

V and J are TRBV29-1 and TRBJ1-1, with D perhaps TRBD1 (6 bases). There are 13 residues in the CDR3. V lost 5 bases and J 3 bases, leaving 13 bases between the germline ends. Germline-derived CDR1 and CDR2 are SQVTM and ANQGSEA. In DNA form, the CDR3 reads TGCAGCGTTAGGTACAGGGACGACACTGAAGCTTTCTTT. Its translation is CSVRYRDDTEAFF.

This clone turned up a few times. The chain recombines TRBV6-4 with TRBJ2-7; the D gene is possibly TRBD2 (6 bases). The CDR3 runs 12 residues. Germline loops: CDR1 MRHNA, CDR2 SNTAGT. Deletions cut 6 bases from V and 1 base from J, with 7 bases between. CDR3 DNA sequence: TGTGCCAGCAGGGGAGGTTCCTACGAGCAGTACTTC. Its protein is CASRGGSYEQYF.

The CDR3 loop is CSVVGRAANNYGYTF. CDR3 nucleotides: TGCAGCGTTGTGGGGCGCGCAGCTAATAACTATGGCTACACCTTC. The chain has TRBV29-1 and TRBJ1-2, with D tentatively TRBD1 (5 bases). CDR3 size: 15 residues. V was pared by 4 bases and J by 1 base, with 16 bases between. CDR1 and CDR2 from the germline V gene are SQVTM and ANQGSEA.

The gene calls are TRBV7-2 and TRBJ2-1; TRBD2 matches 12 bases. J gave up 2 bases and V 4 bases, and 3 bases lay outside the gene matches. The CDR3 extends over 16 amino acids. CDR1 is SGHTA and CDR2 is FQGNSA in the germline V gene. CDR3 residues: CASSSRTSGAYNEQFF. The CDR3 DNA follows: TGTGCCAGCAGCTCCCGGACTAGCGGGGCCTACAATGAGCAGTTCTTC. The variable domain in full, completed from reference TRBV7-2 and TRBJ2-1, reads GAGVSQSPSNKVTEKGKDVELRCDPISGHTALYWYRQSLGQGLEFLIYFQGNSAPDKSGLPSDRFSAERTGGSVSTLTIQRTQQEDSAVYLCASSSRTSGAYNEQFFGPGTRLTVL.

This chain connects TRBV21-1 to TRBJ1-4. TRBV21-1 is tagged as a pseudogene. The CDR3 sequence is 10 residues long. The CDR3 region has the DNA TGTGCCAGCAGCAAAAGGTCTAGGTTTTTT. Its translation is CASSKRSRFF.

The V gene is TRBV7-9, the J gene TRBJ2-1; 8 bases fit TRBD2. The germline CDR1 and CDR2 sequences are SEHNR and FQNEAQ (reference sequence). This CDR3 contains 14 residues. The junction had 5 bases not matched to a gene; V was cut back by 3 bases and J by 7 bases. The CDR3 DNA reads TGTGCCAGCAGCTTTACTAGCGGACGTAATGAGCAGTTCTTC. This gives the protein CASSFTSGRNEQFF.